The 21 T cell receptor beta chains in this list originate from one sample, sequenced in a study of blood T cell repertoires in COVID-19. Generated by immunoSEQ multiplex PCR, the TCRdb table keeps only in-frame clones and is missing some. The table has around 200,000 clones, around 80% seen once; the top ten hold about 7.7%. Sequencing input: PBMCs or T cells enriched from blood (not recorded which). The receptor set was obtained from a woman aged 40 to 55 with acute COVID-19.

The genes are TRBV6-5 and TRBJ1-6, with D hard to call. The germline CDR1 and CDR2 sequences are MNHEY and SVGAGI. CDR3 size: 13 residues. V was cut by 6 bases and J by 10 bases, with 13 bases left in between. CDR3 sequence (DNA): TGTGCCAGCAGCGGCCCTCCTAGGTCACCCCTCCACTTT. Translated: CASSGPPRSPLHF.

The chain is built from TRBV28 and TRBJ2-7, with TRBD2 matching 8 bases. From germline, CDR1 is MDHEN and CDR2 SYDVKM. This CDR3 has 15 residues. Trimming at V came to 0 bases and at J to 0 bases, leaving 1 base not matched to a gene. The DNA of the CDR3 is TGTGCCAGCAGTTTATGGGGGACTAGCTCCTACGAGCAGTACTTC. As protein: CASSLWGTSSYEQYF.

The chain employs TRBV29-1 and TRBJ2-2, with D possibly matching TRBD1 (5 bases). Deletions cut 6 bases from V and 9 bases from J, with 11 bases between. This CDR3 is 11 amino acids long. Germline V gene sequence: CDR1 SQVTM, CDR2 ANQGSEA. This CDR3 reads CSVIQGRELFF. CDR3 coding DNA: TGCAGCGTCATCCAGGGCCGGGAGCTGTTTTTT.

Remarks on this clone: The same CDR3 can be traced to other DNA sequences in this sample. The V and J genes are TRBV20-1 and TRBJ2-7; D perhaps matches TRBD2 (6 bases). V was shortened by 1 base and J by 6 bases, with 7 bases between the two germline ends. Germline V lookup: CDR1 DFQATT, CDR2 SNEGSKA (reference sequence). The CDR3 is 11 amino acids. The CDR3 DNA reads as TGCAGTGCTAGAGCGGGGGTCGAGCAGTACTTC. Protein sequence: CSARAGVEQYF.

The chain has TRBV6-5 and TRBJ1-2; perhaps TRBD1 as D (6 bases). Germline V gene sequence: CDR1 MNHEY, CDR2 SVGAGI. This CDR3 is 13 amino acids long. Trimming took off 5 bases at V and 6 bases at J, with 13 bases between the two ends. The CDR3 sequence is CASSPWTVDGYTF. The CDR3 coding sequence is TGTGCCAGCAGTCCGTGGACAGTTGATGGCTACACCTTC.

This chain uses TRBV7-9 with TRBJ2-3, with D possibly matching TRBD2 (6 bases). V lost 5 bases to trimming and J lost 6 bases, with 18 bases between them. The germline CDR1 and CDR2 sequences are SEHNR and FQNEAQ (reference sequence). The CDR3 is 15 residues long. The chain's CDR3 is CASSQTSGRSDTQYF. CDR3 bases: TGTGCCAGCAGCCAAACGTCGGGGAGGAGTGATACGCAGTATTTT.

CDR3: CASSNGDRGNQPQHF. The CDR3 coding sequence is TGTGCCAGCAGCAACGGGGACAGGGGCAATCAGCCCCAGCATTTT. The chain is built from TRBV21-1 and TRBJ1-5; the tabulated D call, TRBD1, remains unverified against the DNA. TRBV21-1 corresponds to a pseudogene. The CDR3 extends over 15 amino acids.

This chain connects TRBV9 to TRBJ1-1, with TRBD1 identical over 10 bases. There are 13 residues in the CDR3. V shed 4 bases and J 11 bases; nucleotides not matched to a gene: 8. CDR1 and CDR2 (germline): SGDLS, YYNGEE. CDR3 amino acids: CASSTPGTGVAFF. CDR3 sequence (DNA): TGTGCCAGCAGCACCCCCGGGACAGGGGTGGCTTTCTTT.

In its sample, this clone was seen once. V and J are TRBV28 and TRBJ1-5, with D possibly matching TRBD1 (5 bases). V dropped 5 bases and J dropped 0 bases, with 11 bases sitting between them. CDR1 is MDHEN, CDR2 SYDVKM, per germline. There are 15 residues in the CDR3. The CDR3 DNA is TGTGCCAGCAGTCACAGGTATCGTAGCAATCAGCCCCAGCATTTT. This translates into CASSHRYRSNQPQHF.

The chain has TRBV6-5 and TRBJ1-2, with 8 bases identical to TRBD1. The V gene end was trimmed by 6 bases and the J gene end by 4 bases; junction bases not matched to a gene: 10. The CDR3 contains 15 residues. Looked up from germline, CDR1 is MNHEY and CDR2 is SVGAGI. The CDR3 is CASSQRGQGLYGYTF. Here the CDR3 DNA reads TGTGCCAGCAGCCAGCGAGGACAGGGACTCTATGGCTACACCTTC.

The J gene is TRBJ2-5, the V gene TRBV2, with TRBD2 identical over 8 bases. This CDR3 region has 13 residues. With V trimmed by 4 bases and J by 8 bases, 6 bases remained unmatched. Germline-derived CDR1 and CDR2 are SNHLY and FYNNEI. CDR3 residues: CASSAGREGTQYF. DNA of the CDR3: TGTGCCAGCAGTGCTGGACGGGAGGGAACCCAGTACTTC.

This chain uses TRBV11-1 with TRBJ1-3, with 8 positions matching TRBD1. After removal of 5 bases from V and 4 bases from J, the junction contained 7 bases not matched to a gene. The CDR3 runs to 15 residues. Germline V gives CDR1 SGHAT, CDR2 FQDESV (reference sequence). CDR3 sequence: CASSRSTGEGNTIYF. CDR3 sequence (DNA): TGTGCCAGCAGCCGATCGACAGGGGAAGGAAACACCATATATTTT.

This chain joins TRBV19 and TRBJ1-2; 8 nucleotides agree with TRBD1. The trim removed 8 bases at V and 4 bases at J, leaving 6 bases unmatched. The CDR3 covers 13 residues. Germline loops: CDR1 LNHDA, CDR2 SQIVND (reference sequence). The CDR3 nucleotides read TGTGCCAGTGTAGGACAGGGAATCTATGGCTACACCTTC. Translated, it gives CASVGQGIYGYTF. Using reference TRBV19 and TRBJ1-2 for the parts outside the CDR3, the full variable domain is DGGITQSPKYLFRKEGQNVTLSCEQNLNHDAMYWYRQDPGQGLRLIYYSQIVNDFQKGDIAEGYSVSREKKESFPLTVTSAQKNPTAFYLCASVGQGIYGYTFGSGTRLTVV.

Concerning this clone: The germline gene is not matched at one end of the junction; a read error may be the cause. The gene calls are TRBV7-7 and TRBJ2-5, with a weak D call TRBD2 (5 bases). The V gene's germline CDR1 is SSHAT and CDR2 FNYEAQ (reference sequence). The CDR3 runs to 16 residues. The CDR3 DNA reads as TGTGCTAGCAGCTTAACGGGCCGCTTGGGAGTGGAGACCCAGTACTTC. It encodes CASSLTGRLGVETQYF.

This rearrangement joins TRBV28 to TRBJ2-5; 7 bases map to TRBD1. The CDR3 is 14 residues long. The germline CDR1 and CDR2 sequences are MDHEN and SYDVKM. After removal of 4 bases from V and 3 bases from J, the junction contained 5 bases not matched to a gene. The CDR3 DNA is TGTGCCAGCAGTTCGGGACAGTGGGAAGAGACCCAGTACTTC. Its translation is CASSSGQWEETQYF.

The chain recombines TRBV5-1 with TRBJ2-3, with 8 bases matching TRBD2. CDR1 SGHRS and CDR2 YFSETQ come from the germline V gene. V lost 1 base and J lost 0; bases outside the gene matches: 4. The CDR3 has 16 residues. The CDR3 DNA is TGCGCCAGCAGCTTGCTGCGGGGGGCTAGCACAGATACGCAGTATTTT. Its protein product is CASSLLRGASTDTQYF.

This chain uses TRBV20-1 with TRBJ2-7, with 8 bases aligning to TRBD2. The CDR3 consists of 15 residues. V dropped 6 bases and J dropped 3; count of bases not matched to a gene: 13. The germline CDR1 and CDR2 sequences are DFQATT and SNEGSKA (reference sequence). The CDR3 DNA is TGCAGTGCCAGTGGGATGGGACTAGAGTTCTACGAGCAGTACTTC. Amino acid sequence: CSASGMGLEFYEQYF.

The genes are TRBV19 and TRBJ1-5, with D hard to call. The CDR3 contains 15 residues. Trimming removed 5 bases at V and 0 bases at J, with 11 bases between. Looked up from germline, CDR1 is LNHDA and CDR2 is SQIVND (reference sequence). The CDR3 loop is CASSPSGSSNQPQHF. In nucleotides, the CDR3 is TGTGCCAGTAGTCCCTCTGGCAGTAGCAATCAGCCCCAGCATTTT.

The chain carries TRBV7-9 and TRBJ2-1, with 8 bases aligning to TRBD2. V gave up 1 base and J gave up 4 bases; unmatched junction bases: 6. The CDR3 runs 16 residues. The V gene's germline CDR1 is SEHNR and CDR2 FQNEAQ (reference sequence). As DNA, the CDR3 is TGTGCCAGCAGCTTAGGCCTAGCGGGCAGGTACAATGAGCAGTTCTTC. The encoded protein is CASSLGLAGRYNEQFF.

The chain uses TRBV4-1 and TRBJ2-5; TRBD1 is a possible D gene (5 bases). The CDR3 sequence is 14 residues long. The germline V gene has CDR1 MGHRA and CDR2 YSYEKL. Trimming removed 4 bases at V and 4 bases at J, with 13 bases between. CDR3 loop: CASSPSLGRETQYF. The CDR3 nucleotides read TGCGCCAGCAGCCCCTCACTGGGGCGAGAGACCCAGTACTTC.

This chain links TRBV5-1 with TRBJ1-1; D is perhaps TRBD1 (5 bases). Trimming cost V 1 base and J 7 bases, with 11 bases left between them. The CDR3 runs to 13 residues. Germline-derived CDR1 and CDR2 are SGHRS and YFSETQ. In nucleotides, the CDR3 is TGCGCCAGCAGCTTGTTGGGGCCGGGTGAAGCTTTCTTT. Protein sequence: CASSLLGPGEAFF. The complete variable domain, with remaining parts taken from reference TRBV5-1 and TRBJ1-1, reads KAGVTQTPRYLIKTRGQQVTLSCSPISGHRSVSWYQQTPGQGLQFLFEYFSETQRNKGNFPGRFSGRQFSNSRSEMNVSTLELGDSALYLCASSLLGPGEAFFGQGTRLTVV.